This section outlines one T cell receptor (beta chain) sequence together with its context. This receptor's antigen is unknown. No per-base quality is available; no much larger clone lies one base away. The data were taken from a study of OX40 agonist ivuxolimab in advanced cancers. About the investigation overall: Ivuxolimab was a fully human IgG2 agonistic monoclonal antibody targeting the costimulatory receptor OX40 (CD134). Intravenous ivuxolimab was administered to patients every 2 weeks at six dose levels: 0.01, 0.1, 0.3, 1.5, 3 and 10 mg/kg. Of the roughly 50 dose-escalation patients, hepatocellular carcinoma was present in 19, melanoma in some 15, renal cell carcinoma in 9 and head and neck cancer in 9. In the dose-escalation cohort, 75% to 85% of patients were male, and the mean age was 60 years with a range of roughly 20 to 80. Patients were allowed to have had prior anti-PD-1, anti-PD-L1 or anti-CTLA-4 therapy, and more than 35% of the dose-escalation patients had been treated with checkpoint inhibitors. Partial responses were achieved by three dose-escalation patients, of whom one had hepatocellular carcinoma and two had cutaneous melanoma. Peripheral TCRbeta sequencing was intended to test whether TCR sequence diversity was altered and clonal T-cell expansion was caused by ivuxolimab. The paper reports the monotherapy dose-escalation portion (N of about 50 patients) of the phase I ivuxolimab trial.

To sequence the TCRbeta CDR3 region, genomic DNA was isolated from the sorted cells. The immunoSEQ Assay was used to sequence the TCRbeta CDR3 regions. This is the immuneACCESS table as TCRdb keeps it, with only in-frame sequences that have V and J called. A part of the clones is gone; compared with another copy, unresolved V genes explain less than half, and the rest is unexplained. For this sample the table gives approximately 72,000 clones, of which 88% were detected only once. About 0.9% of the sample is taken by the ten largest. The germline V gene gives CDR1 as MDHEN and CDR2 as SYDVKM. V was cut back by 8 bases and J by 5 bases, leaving a gap of 15 bases between them. From its cysteine to its phenylalanine, the CDR3 spans 13 amino acids. Just CDR3 DNA is preserved here, 39 bases in frame from base 1. The trial excluded patients who had a history of autoimmune disease or who were on systemic immunosuppression. In every dose cohort, peripheral blood was drawn for TCR sequencing at baseline, cycle 4 day 1, and cycle 7 day 1. The samples were drawn from a first-in-human, open-label, multicenter phase I dose-escalation trial of ivuxolimab. Adults with locally advanced or metastatic melanoma, renal cell, hepatocellular, or head and neck squamous cell carcinoma were enrolled in the trial. Before TCR sequencing, CD4+ T cells and CD8+ T cells were sorted from peripheral blood as separate populations.

Paper-wide results and their limitations: At doses of 0.1 to 3.0 mg/kg, clonal expansion of both CD4+ and CD8+ T cells in blood was seen between baseline and week 6. In the 0.1-3.0 mg/kg groups, partial responders were among the patients with the lowest normalized peripheral clonal expansion, particularly in CD8+ T cells. Low levels of normalized T-cell clonal expansion were also seen in some nonresponding patients. After ivuxolimab, more expanded clones were found on average in CD8+ T cells than in CD4+ T cells. Which antigens the clonally expanded peripheral T cells were specific for was not determined.

The V and J genes are TRBV28 and TRBJ1-2; TRBD1 is perhaps the D gene, given 6 matching bases. The specimen comprised CD4+ or CD8+ T cells sorted from blood, sampled in a trial of the OX40 agonist ivuxolimab. This TCR came from an adult with an advanced solid tumor such as melanoma, head and neck, liver or kidney cancer. The CDR3: CASGEDRLYGYTF. The DNA sequence follows: TGTGCCAGCGGAGAGGACAGACTATATGGCTACACCTTC.